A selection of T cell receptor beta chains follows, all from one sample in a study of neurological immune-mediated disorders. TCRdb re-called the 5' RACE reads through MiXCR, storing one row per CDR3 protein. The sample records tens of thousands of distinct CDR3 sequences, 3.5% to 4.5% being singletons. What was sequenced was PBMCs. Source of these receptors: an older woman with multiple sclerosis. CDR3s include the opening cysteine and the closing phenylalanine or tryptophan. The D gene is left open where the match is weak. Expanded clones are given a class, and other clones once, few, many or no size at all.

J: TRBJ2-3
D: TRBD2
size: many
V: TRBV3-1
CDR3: CASSQAGLAGGTDTQYF
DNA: TGTGCCAGCAGCCAAGCGGGGTTAGCGGGGGGCACAGATACGCAGTATTTT

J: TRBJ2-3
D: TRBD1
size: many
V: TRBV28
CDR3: CASSSQGTAQDTQYF
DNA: TGTGCCAGCAGTTCACAAGGGACAGCCCAGGATACGCAGTATTTT

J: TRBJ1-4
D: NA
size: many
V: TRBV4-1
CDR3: CASSQGRQAANEKLFF
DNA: TGCGCCAGCAGCCAGGGGAGACAGGCCGCTAATGAAAAACTGTTTTTT

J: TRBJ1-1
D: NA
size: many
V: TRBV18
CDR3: CASSPPSWKNTEAFF
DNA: TGTGCCAGCTCACCACCTTCATGGAAAAACACTGAAGCTTTCTTT

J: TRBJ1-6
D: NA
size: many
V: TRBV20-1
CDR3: CSASSGRGNSPLHF
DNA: TGCAGTGCTAGTTCGGGACGGGGTAATTCACCCCTCCACTTT

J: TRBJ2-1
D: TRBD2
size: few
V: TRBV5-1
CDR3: CASSLSGVINEQFF
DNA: TGCGCCAGCAGCTTGAGCGGGGTTATCAATGAGCAGTTCTTC

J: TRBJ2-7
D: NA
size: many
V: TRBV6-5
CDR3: CASSPSPPEQYF
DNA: TGTGCCAGCAGTCCCTCCCCCCCCGAGCAGTACTTC

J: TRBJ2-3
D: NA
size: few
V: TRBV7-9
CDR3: CASSQTWGHYTDTQYF
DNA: TGTGCCAGCAGTCAAACGTGGGGACATTACACAGATACGCAGTATTTT

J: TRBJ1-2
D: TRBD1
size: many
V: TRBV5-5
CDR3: CASSLGAGGVVGYTF
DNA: TGTGCCAGCAGCTTGGGAGCAGGGGGGGTCGTTGGCTACACCTTC

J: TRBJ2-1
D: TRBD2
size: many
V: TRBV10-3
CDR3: CATLAGGYNEQFF
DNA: TGTGCCACACTAGCGGGGGGGTACAATGAGCAGTTCTTC

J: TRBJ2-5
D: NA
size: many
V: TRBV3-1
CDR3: CASSLERAGRPETQYF
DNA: TGTGCCAGCAGCCTAGAACGGGCAGGGCGTCCAGAGACCCAGTACTTC

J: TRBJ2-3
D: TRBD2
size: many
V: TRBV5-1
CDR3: CASSTPWRGGSTDTQYF
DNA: TGCGCCAGCAGCACCCCTTGGCGGGGGGGCAGCACAGATACGCAGTATTTT

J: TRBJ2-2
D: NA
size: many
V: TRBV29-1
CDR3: CSIEDPRRSYTGELFF
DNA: TGCAGCATTGAAGATCCACGACGCTCTTACACCGGGGAGCTGTTTTTT

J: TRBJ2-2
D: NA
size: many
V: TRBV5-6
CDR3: CASSYDRTSAGELFF
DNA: TGTGCCAGCAGCTACGACCGAACCTCGGCCGGGGAGCTGTTTTTT

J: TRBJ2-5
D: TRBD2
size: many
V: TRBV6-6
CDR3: CASRGGQETQYF
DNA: TGTGCCAGCCGGGGAGGGCAAGAGACCCAGTACTTC

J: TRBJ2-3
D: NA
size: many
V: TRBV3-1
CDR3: CASSAWDQSTDTQYF
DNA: TGTGCCAGCAGCGCCTGGGACCAAAGCACAGATACGCAGTATTTT

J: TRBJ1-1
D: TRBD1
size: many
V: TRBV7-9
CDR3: CASSLANTGGTEAFF
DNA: TGTGCCAGCAGCTTAGCAAACACAGGGGGCACTGAAGCTTTCTTT

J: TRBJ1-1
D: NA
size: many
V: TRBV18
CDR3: CASSPSLGNTEAFF
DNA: TGTGCCAGCTCACCAAGTTTGGGAAACACTGAAGCTTTCTTT

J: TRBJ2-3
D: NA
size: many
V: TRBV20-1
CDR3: CSARVPTARRPTDTQYF
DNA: TGCAGTGCTAGAGTCCCGACAGCCCGCCGACCCACAGATACGCAGTATTTT

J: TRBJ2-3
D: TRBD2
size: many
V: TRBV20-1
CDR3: CSAPGLAGTDTQYF
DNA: TGCAGTGCGCCGGGACTAGCGGGAACAGATACGCAGTATTTT

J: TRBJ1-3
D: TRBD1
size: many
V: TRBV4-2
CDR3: CASSHTGTAGNTIYF
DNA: TGTGCCAGCAGCCACACAGGGACAGCTGGAAACACCATATATTTT

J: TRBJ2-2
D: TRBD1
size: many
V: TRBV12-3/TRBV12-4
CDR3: CASSPTVGQGDTGELFF
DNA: TGTGCCAGCAGCCCAACCGTCGGACAGGGGGACACCGGGGAGCTGTTTTTT

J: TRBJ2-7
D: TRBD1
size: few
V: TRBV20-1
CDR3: CGTKQGASSYEQYF
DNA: TGCGGGACTAAACAGGGGGCGAGCTCCTACGAGCAGTACTTC

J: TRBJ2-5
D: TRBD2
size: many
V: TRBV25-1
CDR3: CASSLAGGTQYF
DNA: TGTGCCAGCAGTCTAGCGGGTGGGACCCAGTACTTC

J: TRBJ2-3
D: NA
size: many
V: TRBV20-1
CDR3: CSARDVSYTDTQYF
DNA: TGCAGTGCTAGAGATGTTAGTTATACAGATACGCAGTATTTT

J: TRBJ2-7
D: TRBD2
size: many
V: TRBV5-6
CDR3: CASKRAGGAVVEQYF
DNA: TGTGCCAGCAAAAGGGCCGGGGGGGCCGTGGTAGAGCAGTACTTC

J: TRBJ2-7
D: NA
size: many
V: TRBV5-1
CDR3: CASSLLGGDDEQYF
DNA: TGCGCCAGCAGCCTCCTCGGGGGCGACGACGAGCAGTACTTC

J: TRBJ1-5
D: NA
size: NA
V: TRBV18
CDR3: CASRGGSGNQPQHF
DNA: TGTGCCAGCCGCGGCGGGTCTGGCAATCAGCCCCAGCATTTT

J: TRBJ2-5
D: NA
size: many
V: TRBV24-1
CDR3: CATGTGIQDTQYF
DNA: TGTGCCACCGGGACCGGGATACAGGATACCCAGTACTTC

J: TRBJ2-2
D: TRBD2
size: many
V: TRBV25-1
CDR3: CASSEPGLVGGELFF
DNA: TGTGCCAGCAGTGAACCCGGACTAGTCGGCGGGGAGCTGTTTTTT

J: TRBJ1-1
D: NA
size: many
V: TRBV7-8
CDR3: CASSPDRTNTEAFF
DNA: TGTGCCAGCAGCCCAGACAGGACAAACACTGAAGCTTTCTTT

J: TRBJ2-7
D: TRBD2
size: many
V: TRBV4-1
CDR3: CASSQNEAAGGISYEQYF
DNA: TGCGCCAGCAGCCAGAACGAAGCAGCGGGGGGAATTTCCTACGAGCAGTACTTC

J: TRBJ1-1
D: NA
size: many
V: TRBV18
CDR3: CASSPAGQNTEAFF
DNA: TGTGCCAGCTCACCAGCGGGACAGAACACTGAAGCTTTCTTT

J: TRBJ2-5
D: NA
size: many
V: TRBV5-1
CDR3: CASSFPQETQYF
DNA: TGCGCCAGCAGCTTCCCCCAAGAGACCCAGTACTTC

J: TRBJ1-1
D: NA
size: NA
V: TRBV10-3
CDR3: CAISRRGTGNTEAFF
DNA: TGTGCCATATCACGACGGGGGACCGGTAACACTGAAGCTTTCTTT

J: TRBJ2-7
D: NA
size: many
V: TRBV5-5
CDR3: CASSLANTAIYEQYF
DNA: TGTGCCAGCAGCTTGGCCAATACAGCGATCTACGAGCAGTACTTC

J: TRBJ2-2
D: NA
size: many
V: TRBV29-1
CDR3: CSVAGPGELFF
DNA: TGCAGCGTTGCAGGGCCCGGGGAGCTGTTTTTT

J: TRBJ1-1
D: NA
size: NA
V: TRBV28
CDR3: CASSPSDRPGTEPFF
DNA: TGTGCCAGCAGCCCGTCCGACAGGCCGGGGACTGAACCTTTCTTT

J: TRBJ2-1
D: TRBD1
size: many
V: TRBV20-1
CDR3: CSARDQRTGINEQFF
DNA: TGCAGTGCTAGAGATCAAAGGACAGGGATAAATGAGCAGTTCTTC

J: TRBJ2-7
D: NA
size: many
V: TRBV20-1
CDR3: CSASLGRAGPYEQYF
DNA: TGCAGTGCTAGTTTGGGTAGGGCCGGACCCTACGAGCAGTACTTC

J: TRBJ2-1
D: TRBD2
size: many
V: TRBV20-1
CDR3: CSARRGGVRYNEQFF
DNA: TGCAGTGCTAGAAGGGGAGGGGTTCGGTACAATGAGCAGTTCTTC

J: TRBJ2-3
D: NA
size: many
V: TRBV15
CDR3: CATSRDSPEDTQYF
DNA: TGTGCCACCAGCAGAGATTCCCCGGAGGATACGCAGTATTTT

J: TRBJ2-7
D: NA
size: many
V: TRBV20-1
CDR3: CSATGSGEQYF
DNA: TGCAGTGCTACAGGGAGCGGCGAGCAGTACTTC

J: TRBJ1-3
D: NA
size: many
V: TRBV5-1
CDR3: CASSIDFSGNTIYF
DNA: TGCGCCAGCAGCATTGACTTCTCTGGAAACACCATATATTTT

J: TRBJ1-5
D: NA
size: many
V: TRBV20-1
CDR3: CSAPGAASNQPQHF
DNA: TGCAGTGCCCCAGGGGCCGCTAGCAATCAGCCCCAGCATTTT

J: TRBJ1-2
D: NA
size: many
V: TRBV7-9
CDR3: CASSFRRDYGYTF
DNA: TGTGCCAGCAGCTTTAGGAGAGACTATGGCTACACCTTC

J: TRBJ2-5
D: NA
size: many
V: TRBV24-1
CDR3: CATSDPDRYQETQYF
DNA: TGTGCCACCAGTGACCCCGACAGGTACCAAGAGACCCAGTACTTC

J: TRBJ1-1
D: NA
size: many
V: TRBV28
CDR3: CASSLLRMNTEAFF
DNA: TGTGCCAGCAGTTTGCTTCGGATGAACACTGAAGCTTTCTTT

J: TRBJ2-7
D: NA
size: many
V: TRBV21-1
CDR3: CASNYEQYF
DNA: TGTGCCAGCAACTACGAGCAGTACTTC

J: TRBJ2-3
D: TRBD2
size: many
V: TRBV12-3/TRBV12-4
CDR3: CASRVAGGTDTQYF
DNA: TGTGCCAGCAGGGTAGCGGGGGGCACAGATACGCAGTATTTT

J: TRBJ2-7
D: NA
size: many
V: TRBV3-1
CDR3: CASSQDVGLRDEQYF
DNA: TGTGCCAGCAGCCAAGATGTGGGACTTCGGGACGAGCAGTACTTC

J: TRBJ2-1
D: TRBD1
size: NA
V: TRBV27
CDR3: CASSPRRTGGVGNEQLF
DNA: TGTGCCAGCAGCCCTCGAAGAACAGGGGGCGTGGGCAATGAGCAGTTATTC

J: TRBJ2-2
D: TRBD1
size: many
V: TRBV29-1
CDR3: CSVDRGLQAGELFF
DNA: TGCAGCGTGGACAGGGGGCTACAGGCCGGGGAGCTGTTTTTT

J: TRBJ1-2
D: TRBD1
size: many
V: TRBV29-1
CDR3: CSVEVLRGKGGYTF
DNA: TGCAGCGTTGAAGTTCTCAGGGGGAAAGGTGGCTACACCTTC

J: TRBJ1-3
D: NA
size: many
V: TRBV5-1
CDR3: CASSLAGAGNTIYF
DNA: TGCGCCAGCAGCCTAGCGGGGGCAGGAAACACCATATATTTT